These 2 T cell receptor beta chains were all obtained from the same sample, sequenced in a study of shared clonotypes between healthy human individuals. The table came from immunoSEQ multiplex PCR; TCRdb's copy has only in-frame clones and leaves some out. The profile shows roughly 2 million clones, about 95% of them singletons. Input material: naive CD4+ T cells sorted from blood. As to subset: CD45RA+ positively selected. These receptors were obtained from a man between 18 and 35 years old in good health.

This chain connects TRBV10-3 to TRBJ1-2, with D unresolved. CDR1 and CDR2 (germline): ENHRY, SYGVKD. Trimming took 10 bases from V and 2 from J, leaving 17 bases between them. CDR3 length: 14 amino acids. The CDR3 protein is CATSRQLKNYGYTF. CDR3 nucleotides: TGTGCCACCTCTCGTCAGCTTAAGAACTATGGCTACACCTTC.

The chain joins TRBV30 to TRBJ1-1; D is ambiguous. V shed 1 base and J shed 1 base, with 13 bases lying between them. Germline-derived CDR1 and CDR2 are GTSNPN and SVGIG (reference sequence). The CDR3 is made up of 15 amino acids. CDR3 bases: TGTGCCTGGAGTGGGTCCTCCCGGGGGAACACTGAAGCTTTCTTT. This translates into CAWSGSSRGNTEAFF.